The T cell receptor (beta chain) described here comes from a study of vaccination and CD4 T cells after COVID-19. Overall study context: The cells were exposed to overlapping spike peptides originating from SARS-CoV-2, HCoV-NL63, HCoV-OC43 and HCoV-229E for stimulation.

Described treatment: approximately nine-day PBMC culture with coronavirus spike peptide pools or control peptides (ViraFEST assay). TCRs were sequenced by ViraFEST after antigen-specific T cells had been expanded with peptide pools. The Oncomine TCR Beta short-read assay was what sequenced the DNA obtained from cultured CD4+ T cells. Genomic DNA was taken out of cultured CD4+ T cells by extraction. TCRdb re-called the PCR reads with MiXCR, one entry per CDR3 protein. The profile shows fewer than 9,000 distinct CDR3 sequences, roughly 76% of them singletons. On this clonotype: Antigen unknown.

The sequence derives from a human donor who had recovered from COVID-19. The sequenced sample was CD4+ T cells from blood, cultured in vitro.

The CDR3 nucleotides are TGTGCCAGCAGTCCGGGACAGCGCACAGATACGCAGTATTTT. Translated, it gives CASSPGQRTDTQYF. This chain uses TRBV6-1 with TRBJ2-3; TRBD1 matches at 7 bases. CDR3 size: 14 residues. Germline values: CDR1 MNHNS, CDR2 SASEGT. V shed 5 bases and J 1 base; nucleotides not matched to a gene: 3.